This TCR beta chain is from a study of control samples from healthy donors and cancer patients. V was clipped by 4 bases and J by 7 bases, with 13 bases between them. From germline, CDR1 is LGHNA and CDR2 YNFKEQ. This CDR3 comprises 13 residues. The method was immunoSEQ multiplex PCR; TCRdb's version includes in-frame clones alone and lacks a portion of them. This table has some 100,000 clones, roughly 90% appearing once. The J gene is TRBJ1-2, the V gene TRBV4-2, with a tentative D call TRBD1 (6 bases). The sequence was collected from a woman in her 50s in good health. The sequencing sample was made of blood. The CDR3 spells CASSRLDRAGYTF. The CDR3 DNA reads TGTGCCAGCAGCCGTCTGGACAGAGCTGGCTACACCTTC.